The 2 T cell receptor beta chains presented below share a single source sample, sequenced in a study of blood T cell repertoires in COVID-19. The protocol was immunoSEQ multiplex PCR, while the TCRdb copy is restricted to in-frame clones and leaves out a portion. In the table there are approximately 210,000 clones, around 83% of which are singletons. The material sequenced was peripheral blood. These receptors all come from a woman aged 45 to 65 with acute or convalescent COVID-19.

This clone was detected a few times. The V gene is TRBV28, the J gene TRBJ2-7; 7 positions match TRBD2. The CDR3 is made up of 13 amino acids. CDR1 and CDR2 from the germline V gene are MDHEN and SYDVKM. The trim removed 4 bases at V and 7 bases at J, leaving 7 bases unmatched. The CDR3 loop reads CASSSGGEGEQYF. DNA of the CDR3: TGTGCCAGCAGTTCGGGGGGTGAAGGTGAGCAGTACTTC.

The rearrangement uses TRBV11-2 and TRBJ1-6; 9 nucleotides align to TRBD1. The germline V gene encodes CDR1 SGHAT and CDR2 FQNNGV. The V segment lost 5 bases and the J segment 7 bases; nucleotides outside the gene matches: 3. CDR3 size: 14 residues. The CDR3 loop reads CASSEQGANSPLHF. The CDR3 region has the DNA TGTGCCAGCAGCGAACAGGGGGCGAATTCACCCCTCCACTTT.